This T cell receptor (beta chain) derives from a study of T cell responses to AZD1222 COVID-19 vaccine. The CDR3 is 15 residues long. Trimming cost V 7 bases and J 6 bases; bases outside gene matches: 11. Germline V gene sequence: CDR1 ENHRY, CDR2 SYGVKD. Produced via immunoSEQ multiplex PCR; TCRdb's table is partial and in-frame only. The table records 110,000 to 150,000 clones, almost 90% of them present only once. The sequence was collected from an adult in good health. The starting material was peripheral blood, obtained on day 0 of AZD1222 vaccination. V is TRBV10-3 and J is TRBJ2-1; TRBD2 aligns across 8 bases. CDR3 in amino acids: CAITPGLESTNEQFF. CDR3 nucleotide sequence: TGTGCCATCACTCCGGGACTAGAGTCTACCAATGAGCAGTTCTTC.